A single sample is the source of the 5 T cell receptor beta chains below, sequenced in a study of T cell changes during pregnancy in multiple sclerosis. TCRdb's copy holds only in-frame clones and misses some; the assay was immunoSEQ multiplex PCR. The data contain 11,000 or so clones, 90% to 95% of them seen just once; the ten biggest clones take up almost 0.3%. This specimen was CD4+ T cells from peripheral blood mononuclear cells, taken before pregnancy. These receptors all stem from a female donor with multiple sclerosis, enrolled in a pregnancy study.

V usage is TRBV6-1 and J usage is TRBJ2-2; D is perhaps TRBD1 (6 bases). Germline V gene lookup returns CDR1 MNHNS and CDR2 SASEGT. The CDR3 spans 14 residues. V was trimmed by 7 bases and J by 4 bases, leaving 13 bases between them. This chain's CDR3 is CASKTAGATGELFF. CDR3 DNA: TGTGCCAGCAAAACCGCAGGGGCCACCGGGGAGCTGTTTTTT.

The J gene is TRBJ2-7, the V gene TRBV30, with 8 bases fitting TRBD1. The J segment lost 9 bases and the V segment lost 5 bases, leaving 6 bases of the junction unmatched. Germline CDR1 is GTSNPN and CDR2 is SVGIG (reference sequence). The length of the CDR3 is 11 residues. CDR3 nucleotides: TGTGCCTGGGGAGGACAGGGTGCGCAGTACTTC. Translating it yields CAWGGQGAQYF.

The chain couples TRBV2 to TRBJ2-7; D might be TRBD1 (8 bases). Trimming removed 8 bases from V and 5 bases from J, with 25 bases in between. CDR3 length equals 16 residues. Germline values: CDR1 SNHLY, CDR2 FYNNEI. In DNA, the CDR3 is TGTGCCAGCCTTGAATGGATAACAGGGGGGGGGAACGAGCAGTACTTC. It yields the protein CASLEWITGGGNEQYF.

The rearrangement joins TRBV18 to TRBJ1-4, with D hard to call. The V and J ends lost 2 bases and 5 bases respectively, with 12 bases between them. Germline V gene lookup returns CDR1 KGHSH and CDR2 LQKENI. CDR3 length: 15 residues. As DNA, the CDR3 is TGTGCCAGCTCACCAAGCAACAGACCCAATGAAAAACTGTTTTTT. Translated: CASSPSNRPNEKLFF.

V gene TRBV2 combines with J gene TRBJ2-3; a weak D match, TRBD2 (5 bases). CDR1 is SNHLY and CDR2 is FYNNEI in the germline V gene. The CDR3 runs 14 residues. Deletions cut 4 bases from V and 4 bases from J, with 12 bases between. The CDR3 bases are TGTGCCAGCAGTGTCGAGTTAGCGCCAGATACGCAGTATTTT. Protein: CASSVELAPDTQYF.